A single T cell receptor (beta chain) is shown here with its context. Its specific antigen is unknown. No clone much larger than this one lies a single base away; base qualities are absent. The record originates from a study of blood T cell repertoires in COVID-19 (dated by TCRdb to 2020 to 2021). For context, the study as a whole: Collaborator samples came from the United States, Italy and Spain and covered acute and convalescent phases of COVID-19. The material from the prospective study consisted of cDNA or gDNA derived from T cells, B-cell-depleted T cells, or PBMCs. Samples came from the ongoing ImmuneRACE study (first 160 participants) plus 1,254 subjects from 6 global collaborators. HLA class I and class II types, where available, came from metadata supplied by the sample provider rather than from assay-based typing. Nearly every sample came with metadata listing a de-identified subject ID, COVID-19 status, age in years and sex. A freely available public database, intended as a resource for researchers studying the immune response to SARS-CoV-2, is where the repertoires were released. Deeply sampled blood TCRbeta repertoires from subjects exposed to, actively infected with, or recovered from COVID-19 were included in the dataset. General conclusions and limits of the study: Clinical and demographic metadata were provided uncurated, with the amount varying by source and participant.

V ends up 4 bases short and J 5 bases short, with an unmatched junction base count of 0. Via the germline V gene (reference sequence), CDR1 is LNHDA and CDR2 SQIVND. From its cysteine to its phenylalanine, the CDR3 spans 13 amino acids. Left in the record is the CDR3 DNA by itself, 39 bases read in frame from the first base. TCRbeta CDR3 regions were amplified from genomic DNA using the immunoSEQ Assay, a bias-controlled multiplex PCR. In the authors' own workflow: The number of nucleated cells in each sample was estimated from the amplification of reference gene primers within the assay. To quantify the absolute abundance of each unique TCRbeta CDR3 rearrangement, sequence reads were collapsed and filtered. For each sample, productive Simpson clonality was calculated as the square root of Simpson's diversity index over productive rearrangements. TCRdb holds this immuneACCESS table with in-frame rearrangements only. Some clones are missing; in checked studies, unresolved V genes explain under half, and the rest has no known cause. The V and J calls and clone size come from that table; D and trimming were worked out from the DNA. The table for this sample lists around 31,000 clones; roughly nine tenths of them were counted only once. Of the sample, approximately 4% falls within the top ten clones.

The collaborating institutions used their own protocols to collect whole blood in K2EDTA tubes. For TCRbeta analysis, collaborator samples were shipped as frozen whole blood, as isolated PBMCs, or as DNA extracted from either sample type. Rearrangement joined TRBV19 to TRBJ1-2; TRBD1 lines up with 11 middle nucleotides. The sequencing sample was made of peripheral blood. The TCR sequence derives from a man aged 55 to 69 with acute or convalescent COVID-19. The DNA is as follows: TGTGCCAGTAGTAGGGACAGGGGGTATGGCTACACCTTC. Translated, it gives CASSRDRGYGYTF.